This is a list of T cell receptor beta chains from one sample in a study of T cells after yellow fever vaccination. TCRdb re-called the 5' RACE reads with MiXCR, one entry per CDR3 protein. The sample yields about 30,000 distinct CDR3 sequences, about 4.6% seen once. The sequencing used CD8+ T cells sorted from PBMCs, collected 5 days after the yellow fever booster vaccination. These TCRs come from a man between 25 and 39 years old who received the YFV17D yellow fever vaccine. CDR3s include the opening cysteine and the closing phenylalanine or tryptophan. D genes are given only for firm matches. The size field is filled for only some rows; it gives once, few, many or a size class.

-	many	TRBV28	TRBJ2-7	TGTGCCAGCAGTTTCGGCGACAGCGGCGAGCAGTACTTC	CASSFGDSGEQYF
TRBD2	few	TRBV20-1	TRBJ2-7	TGCTGTGCTAGTGCTTCCGGGACTAGCGGGAGTTACGAGCAGTACTTC	CCASASGTSGSYEQYF
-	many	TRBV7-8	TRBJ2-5	TGTGCCAGCAGCTTTCTCGACGGCAGAGGCGAGACCCAGTACTTC	CASSFLDGRGETQYF
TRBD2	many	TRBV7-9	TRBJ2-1	TGTGCCAGCAGCCCTCTCCTGCGGGAGTTTTCCTACAATGAGCAGTTCTTC	CASSPLLREFSYNEQFF
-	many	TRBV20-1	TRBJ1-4	TGCAGTGCTGGAGGAGGGGGTTATGCAACTAATGAAAAACTGTTTTTT	CSAGGGGYATNEKLFF
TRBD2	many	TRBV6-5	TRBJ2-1	TGTGCCAGCAGTTCCAAACTAGCGGGAGATGAGCAGTTCTTC	CASSSKLAGDEQFF
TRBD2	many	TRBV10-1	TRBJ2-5	TGCGCCACCCTTCCTGGGACTAGCGGGCAAGAGACCCAGTACTTC	CATLPGTSGQETQYF
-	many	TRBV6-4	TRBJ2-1	TGTGCCAGCAGTGACTCGGGGGATTACAATGAGCAGTTCTTC	CASSDSGDYNEQFF
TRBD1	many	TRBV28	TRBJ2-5	TGTGCCAGCAGTTTCCCGGGACAGTTTTCACAAGAGACCCAGTACTTC	CASSFPGQFSQETQYF
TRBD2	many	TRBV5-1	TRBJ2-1	TGCGCCAGCAGCATCTGGACTAGCGGAGGAGAATTCTTC	CASSIWTSGGEFF
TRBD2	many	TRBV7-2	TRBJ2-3	TGTGCCAGCAGGCCCTTGCGGGAGGAGGCAGATACGCAGTATTTT	CASRPLREEADTQYF
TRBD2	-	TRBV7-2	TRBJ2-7	TGTGCCAGCAGCTCAGGGTACGGCGGGGGAGTACCCTACGAGCAGTACTTC	CASSSGYGGGVPYEQYF
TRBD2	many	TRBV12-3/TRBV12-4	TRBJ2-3	TGTGCCAGCACCGTCCTCGGGGGGGGGATTGTCGCGCAGTATTTT	CASTVLGGGIVAQYF
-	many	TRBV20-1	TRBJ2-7	TGCAGTGCTAGACCCCTTAGCGCGCCTAACGAGCAGTACTTC	CSARPLSAPNEQYF
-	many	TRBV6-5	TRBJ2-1	TGTGCCAGCAGTTACTCCGCGACCACAGGGACAGATCTCCAGCGGGAGTACAATGAGCAGTTCTTC	CASSYSATTGTDLQREYNEQFF
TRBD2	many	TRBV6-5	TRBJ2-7	TGTGCCAGCAGGCCCGGGACTAGTTTGTACGAGCAGTACTTC	CASRPGTSLYEQYF
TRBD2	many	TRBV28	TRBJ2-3	TGTGCCAGCAGTTTAAGGGGCGGGAGCCCGACAGATACGCAGTATTTT	CASSLRGGSPTDTQYF
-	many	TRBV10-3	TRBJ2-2	TGTGCCATCAGTGAGCCCTCCTCGGACAGAAACACCGGGGAGCTGTTTTTT	CAISEPSSDRNTGELFF
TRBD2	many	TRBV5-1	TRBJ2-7	TGCGCCAGCAGCCAGGGAGGGGCAGGGTTCTACGAGCAGTACTTC	CASSQGGAGFYEQYF
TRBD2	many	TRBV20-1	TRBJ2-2	TGCAGTGCGATTTGGGCGGGAGAGGACACCGGGGAGCTGTTTTTT	CSAIWAGEDTGELFF
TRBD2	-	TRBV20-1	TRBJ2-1	TGCAGTGGGGGGACTAGCGGGACAAGGGTCTTC	CSGGTSGTRVF
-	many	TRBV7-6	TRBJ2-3	TGTGCCAGCAGCTTGGTTACCGAAGGCACAGATACGCAGTATTTT	CASSLVTEGTDTQYF
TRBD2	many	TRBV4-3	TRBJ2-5	TGCGCCAGCAGCCAAGACTCGGCCGGGGGGTCCGAGACCCAGTACTTC	CASSQDSAGGSETQYF
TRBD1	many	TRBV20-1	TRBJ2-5	TGCAGTGCTAGAGGGACAGGGGGGCGACAGACCCAGTACTTC	CSARGTGGRQTQYF
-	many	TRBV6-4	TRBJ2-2	TGTGCCAGCAGTCCGAGGGATACCGGGGAGCTGTTTTTT	CASSPRDTGELFF
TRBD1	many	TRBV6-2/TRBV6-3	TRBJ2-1	TGTGCCAGCAGTTACTCGATCTACGGACAGGGGTTCAATGAGCAGTTCTTC	CASSYSIYGQGFNEQFF
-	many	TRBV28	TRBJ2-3	TGTGCCAGCAGTTTCCTGCGAGATACGCAGTATTTT	CASSFLRDTQYF
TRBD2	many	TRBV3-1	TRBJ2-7	TGTGCCAGCAGCCTCCAGGGAGGGGACTACGAGCAGTACTTC	CASSLQGGDYEQYF
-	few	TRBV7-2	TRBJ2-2	TGTGCCAGCAGCTTACTGTGGGGCACCGGGGAGCTGTTTTTT	CASSLLWGTGELFF
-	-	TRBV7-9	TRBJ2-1	TGTGCCAGCAGCCTGGCCAGCTCCTACAATGAGCAGTTCTTC	CASSLASSYNEQFF
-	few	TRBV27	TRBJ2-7	TGTGCCAGCAGTGGGCGCAAGACAGGAGTATCCTACGAGCAGTACTTC	CASSGRKTGVSYEQYF
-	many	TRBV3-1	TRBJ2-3	TGTGCCAGCGGTCAAGTGGACAGTAGCACAGATACGCAGTATTTT	CASGQVDSSTDTQYF
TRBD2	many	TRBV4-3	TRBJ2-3	TGCGCCAGCAGCGAAGGACTAGCGGTCAGCACAGATACGCAGTATTTT	CASSEGLAVSTDTQYF
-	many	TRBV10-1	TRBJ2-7	TGCGCCAGCAGTGAGCCGGACAACCCCGAGCAGTACTTC	CASSEPDNPEQYF
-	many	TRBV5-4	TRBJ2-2	TGTGCCAGCAGCTTGGAGGGGAACACCGGGGAGCTGTTTTTT	CASSLEGNTGELFF
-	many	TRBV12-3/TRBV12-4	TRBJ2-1	TGTGCCAGCAGTTTGGAGGGTAACTACAATGAGCAGTTCTTC	CASSLEGNYNEQFF
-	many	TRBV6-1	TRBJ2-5	TGTGCCAGCAGCTTGACCCGCTGGGAGACCCAGTACTTC	CASSLTRWETQYF
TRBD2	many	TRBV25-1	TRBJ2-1	TGTGCCAGCAGTGACCGAAGCGGGAGTGGGGATGAGCAGTTCTTC	CASSDRSGSGDEQFF
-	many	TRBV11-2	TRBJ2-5	TGTGCCAGCAGCGACCCAAGAGGACAAGAGACCCAGTACTTC	CASSDPRGQETQYF
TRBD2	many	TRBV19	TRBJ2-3	TGTGCCAGTAGAGGACTAGCGGGAGTTGATACGCAGTATTTT	CASRGLAGVDTQYF
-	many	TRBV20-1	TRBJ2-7	TGCAGTGCTACCGGGAGCAGTAGCTACGAGCAGTACTTC	CSATGSSSYEQYF
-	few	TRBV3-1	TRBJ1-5	TGTGCCACCAGCCAAGGAGGTACAGGGAGTCAGCCCCAGCATTTT	CATSQGGTGSQPQHF
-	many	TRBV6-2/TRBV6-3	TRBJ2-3	TGTGCCAGCAGTTTCCCGTTGGTCCCAGATACGCAGTATTTT	CASSFPLVPDTQYF
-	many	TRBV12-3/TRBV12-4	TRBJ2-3	TGTGCCAGCAGTGCAACCAACCGAGATACGCAGTATTTT	CASSATNRDTQYF
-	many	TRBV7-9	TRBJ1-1	TGTGCCAGCAGCCCCCCCCTCACTGAAGCTTTCTTT	CASSPPLTEAFF
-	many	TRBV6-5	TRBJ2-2	TGTGCCAGCAGTTGGGGGACCTACACCGGGGAGCTGTTTTTT	CASSWGTYTGELFF
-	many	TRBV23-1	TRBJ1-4	TGCGCCAGCAGTCATAGCGCAACTAATGAAAAACTGTTTTTT	CASSHSATNEKLFF
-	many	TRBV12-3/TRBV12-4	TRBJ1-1	TGTGCCAGCAGTCTAGTACAACAGGGAAACACTGAAGCTTTCTTT	CASSLVQQGNTEAFF
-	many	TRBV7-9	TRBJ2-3	TGTGCCAGCAGCACAACTAGTACAGATACGCAGTATTTT	CASSTTSTDTQYF